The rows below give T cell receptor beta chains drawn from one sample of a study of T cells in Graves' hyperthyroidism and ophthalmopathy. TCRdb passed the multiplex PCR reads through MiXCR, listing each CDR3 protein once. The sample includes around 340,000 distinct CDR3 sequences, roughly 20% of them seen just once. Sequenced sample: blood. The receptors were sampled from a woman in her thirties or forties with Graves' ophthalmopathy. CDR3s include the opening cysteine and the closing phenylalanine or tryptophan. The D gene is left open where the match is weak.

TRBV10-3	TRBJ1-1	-	CAISKDFTEAFF
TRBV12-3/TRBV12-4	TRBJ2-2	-	CASSLARINTGKLFF
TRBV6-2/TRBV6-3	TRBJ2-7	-	CASSRPDGTYEQYF
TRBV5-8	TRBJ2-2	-	CASSLVTGDTGELFF
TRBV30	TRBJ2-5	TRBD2	CACLKGGSGTQYF
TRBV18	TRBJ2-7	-	CASSQSGVPYEQYF
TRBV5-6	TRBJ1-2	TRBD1	CASSGASGTAYGYTF
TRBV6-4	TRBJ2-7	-	CASSLTLSGTRSYEQYF
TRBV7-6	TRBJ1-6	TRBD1	CASRPGGDSPLHF
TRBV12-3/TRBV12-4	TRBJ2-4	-	CASRPSGTPVRDIQYF
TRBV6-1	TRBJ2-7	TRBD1	CASSEVGQGPPNSYEQYF
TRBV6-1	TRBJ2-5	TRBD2	CASRHRGLAGETQYF
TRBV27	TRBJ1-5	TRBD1	CASSVKRDRSNQPQHF
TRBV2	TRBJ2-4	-	CATREGGRNIQYF
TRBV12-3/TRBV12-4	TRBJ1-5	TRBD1	CASSIKQGGNQPQHF
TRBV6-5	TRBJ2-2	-	CASSYQGWLGGELFF
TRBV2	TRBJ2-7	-	CASSAILKGYEQYF
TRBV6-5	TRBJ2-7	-	CASQDFYEQYF
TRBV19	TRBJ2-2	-	CASSPGAMPNTGELFF
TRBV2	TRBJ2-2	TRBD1	CASTPGQGFFSNTGELFF
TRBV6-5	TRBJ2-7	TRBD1	CASSYSARTGHYEQYF
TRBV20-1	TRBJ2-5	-	CSASVVSKTQYF
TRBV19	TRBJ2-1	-	CASMEGTRYNEQFF
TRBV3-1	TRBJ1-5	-	CASSQDRTDYQPQHF
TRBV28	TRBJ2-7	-	CASGFGDRDEQYF
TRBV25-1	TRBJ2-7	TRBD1	CASSEIQGNYEQYF
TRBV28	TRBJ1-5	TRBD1	CASSPPGQGAQSNQPQHF
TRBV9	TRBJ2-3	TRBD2	CASGGRLNHSTDTQYF
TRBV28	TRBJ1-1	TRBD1	CASSPQGGARTEAFF
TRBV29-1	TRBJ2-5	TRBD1	CSAPGTGLQETQYF